This TCR beta chain is from a study of T cell responses to AZD1222 COVID-19 vaccine. Losses at the gene ends were 0 bases for V and 8 bases for J; bases not matched to a gene: 8. This CDR3 is built from 15 residues. Per germline, CDR1 MNHEY and CDR2 SVGEGT. Clones were sequenced by immunoSEQ multiplex PCR, and TCRdb holds only the in-frame ones, with some missing. The data hold 110,000 to 150,000 clones, with roughly 92% observed a single time. The material was peripheral blood, obtained on day 0 of AZD1222 vaccination. The sequence came from an adult in good health. The V gene is TRBV6-2 or TRBV6-3, the J gene TRBJ1-2, with 8 positions matching TRBD1. The CDR3 coding sequence is TGTGCCAGCAGTTACTCGAGGCAGGGGGCGAACGGCTACACCTTC. As protein: CASSYSRQGANGYTF.